What follows describes a single TCR beta chain. Which antigen it targets is not known. No per-base quality is available; no much larger clone lies one base away. The immunoSEQ Assay, a bias-controlled multiplex PCR, was used to amplify TCRbeta CDR3 regions from genomic DNA. The source study handled its data this way. The number of nucleated cells in each sample was estimated from the amplification of reference gene primers within the assay. To quantify the absolute abundance of each unique TCRbeta CDR3 rearrangement, sequence reads were collapsed and filtered. For each sample, productive Simpson clonality was calculated as the square root of Simpson's diversity index over productive rearrangements. Not all clones reach the TCRdb copy of this immuneACCESS table, which keeps in-frame sequences only. Checked studies attribute under half of the gap to unresolved V genes and leave the rest unexplained. D and trimming come from the DNA, and the V and J calls and clone size come from that table. Here the sample has some 260,000 clones; around 82% occur a single time. The ten biggest clones cover around 2.9% of the sample.

The data belong to a study of blood T cell repertoires in COVID-19 (dated by TCRdb to between 2020 and 2021). Regarding the study in general: Samples from collaborators originated in the United States, Italy and Spain and spanned both the acute and convalescent phases of COVID-19. The prospective study material was composed of cDNA or gDNA derived from T cells, B-cell-depleted T cells, or PBMCs. The dataset comprised deeply sampled blood TCRbeta repertoires from subjects exposed to, actively infected with, or recovered from COVID-19. The repertoires were released in a freely available public database intended as a resource for research on the immune response to SARS-CoV-2. Samples came from the ongoing ImmuneRACE study (first 160 participants) plus 1,254 subjects from 6 global collaborators. Sample metadata almost always included a de-identified subject ID, COVID-19 status, age in years and sex. HLA class I and class II types, where available, came from metadata supplied by the sample provider rather than from assay-based typing.

Whole blood was collected in K2EDTA tubes by collaborating institutions according to the institutions' own protocols. For TCRbeta analysis, collaborators shipped samples as frozen whole blood, isolated PBMCs, or DNA extracted from either of those sample types. The research as a whole found: The amount of clinical and demographic metadata varied by source and participant and was provided uncurated.

This receptor was identified in a woman between 18 and 30 years old with acute or convalescent COVID-19. The sample taken for sequencing was peripheral blood.

The CDR3 region reads CAWTAQGRGLYNEQFF. The nucleotide sequence reads as follows: TGTGCCTGGACGGCGCAGGGCAGGGGCTTGTACAATGAGCAGTTCTTC. Rearrangement joined TRBV30 to TRBJ2-1, with a weak D call of TRBD1 (6 bases match). The CDR3 has 16 amino acids, counting the end cysteine and phenylalanine. Left in the record is the CDR3 DNA by itself, 48 bases read in frame from the first base. At the junction V is shortened by 4 bases and J by 4 bases, with 20 bases in between. CDR1 and CDR2, looked up from the germline V gene (reference sequence), are GTSNPN and SVGIG.